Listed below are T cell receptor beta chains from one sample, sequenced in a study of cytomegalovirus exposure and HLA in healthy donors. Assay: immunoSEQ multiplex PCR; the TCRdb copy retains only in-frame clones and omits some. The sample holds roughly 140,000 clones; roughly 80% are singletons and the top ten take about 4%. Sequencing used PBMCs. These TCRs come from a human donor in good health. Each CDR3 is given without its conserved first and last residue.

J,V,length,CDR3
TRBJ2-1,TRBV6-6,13,ASTVGLAGPYEQF
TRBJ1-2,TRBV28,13,ASSWGQGRSYGYT
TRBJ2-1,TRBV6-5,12,ASSGASIYNEQF
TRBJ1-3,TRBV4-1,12,ASSQVFRGNTIY
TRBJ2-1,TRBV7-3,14,ASSLLAGASYNEQF
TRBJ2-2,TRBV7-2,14,ASSFRSGGHTGELF
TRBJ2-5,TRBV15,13,ATSRDVSPQETQY
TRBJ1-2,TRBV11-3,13,ASSPSTGISYGYT
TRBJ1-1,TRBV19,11,ASSIGSVTEAF
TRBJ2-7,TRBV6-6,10,ASIDRSYEQY
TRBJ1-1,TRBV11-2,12,ASSPLNSDSEAF
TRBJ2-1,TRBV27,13,ASSLSGLSYNEQF
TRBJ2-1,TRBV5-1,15,ASSPSSLAGSTSEQF
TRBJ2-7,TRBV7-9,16,ASSQRFGTGANSYEQY
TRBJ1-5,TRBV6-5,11,ASSRTVNQPQH
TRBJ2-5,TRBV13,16,ASSLEWGTSGPQETQY